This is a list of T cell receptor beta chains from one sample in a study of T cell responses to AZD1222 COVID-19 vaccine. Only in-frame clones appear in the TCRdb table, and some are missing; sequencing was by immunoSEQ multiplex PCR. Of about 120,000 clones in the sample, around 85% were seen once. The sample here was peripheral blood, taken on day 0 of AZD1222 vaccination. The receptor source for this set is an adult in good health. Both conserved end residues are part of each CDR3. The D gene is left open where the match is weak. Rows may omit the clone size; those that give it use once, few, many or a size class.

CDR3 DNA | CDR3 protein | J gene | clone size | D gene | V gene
TGCAGCGTTCCTGTATGGACAGGAGGACACACTGAAGCTTTCTTT | CSVPVWTGGHTEAFF | TRBJ1-1 | . | TRBD1 | TRBV29-1
TGTGCCAGCAGCTTAGCTGACGGAGAGCAGTACTTC | CASSLADGEQYF | TRBJ2-7 | . | . | TRBV7-9
TGTGCCAGCAGCTTAGTCCCTAGCGACTCGTTCGATACGCAGTATTTT | CASSLVPSDSFDTQYF | TRBJ2-3 | . | . | TRBV7-6
TGTGCCAGCAGTATGGGGGCGCCGAACACCGGGGAGCTGTTTTTT | CASSMGAPNTGELFF | TRBJ2-2 | . | . | TRBV7-6
TGCGCCAGCAGCCGGACAGGATCGAGCAATCAGCCCCAGCATTTT | CASSRTGSSNQPQHF | TRBJ1-5 | . | TRBD1 | TRBV5-1
TGTGCCAGCAGCTTGGGGGGAACTAATGAAAAACTGTTTTTT | CASSLGGTNEKLFF | TRBJ1-4 | . | . | TRBV5-4
TGTGCCAGCAGCGTAGAATGGGCGGGAGGCGCCGAGCAGTACTTC | CASSVEWAGGAEQYF | TRBJ2-7 | . | TRBD2 | TRBV9
TGTGCCAGCAGCGCCCAGGGGCCGCAAATCTACGAGCAGTACTTC | CASSAQGPQIYEQYF | TRBJ2-7 | . | . | TRBV7-6
TGTGCCAGCAGCTTAGAGGGGAGAAGTTTAAATTCACCCCTCCACTTT | CASSLEGRSLNSPLHF | TRBJ1-6 | . | . | TRBV11-2
TGTGCCAGCAGGAGTGAGACGGTCTCCTACGAGCAGTACTTC | CASRSETVSYEQYF | TRBJ2-7 | . | . | TRBV6-5
TGTGCCAGCTCACCTGAGACAGGCGCAACACCCCTCCACTTT | CASSPETGATPLHF | TRBJ1-6 | few | . | TRBV18
TGTGCCAGCAGCCAAGAAAACCAGGCAGATACGCAGTATTTT | CASSQENQADTQYF | TRBJ2-3 | . | . | TRBV4-2
TGTGCCAGCACTCCCGGAGGCGGGGAGCTGTTTTTT | CASTPGGGELFF | TRBJ2-2 | many | . | TRBV12-3/TRBV12-4
TGTGCCAGCAGCCAAAAGGCCGGATCCTACAATGAGCAGTTCTTC | CASSQKAGSYNEQFF | TRBJ2-1 | . | . | TRBV3-1/TRBV3-2
TGTGCCACCAGTTTGGTCGGGACTTTTTATACTCGGAACACTGAAGCTTTCTTT | CATSLVGTFYTRNTEAFF | TRBJ1-1 | few | . | TRBV24-1
TGTGCCAGCAGCTTAAGCCCCCTCGCGGGCACTGAAGCTTTCTTT | CASSLSPLAGTEAFF | TRBJ1-1 | . | . | TRBV7-2
TGTGCCAGCTCACCCGTTTTGACAGGGGCTAGTTCACCCCTCCACTTT | CASSPVLTGASSPLHF | TRBJ1-6 | . | TRBD1 | TRBV18
TGTGCCAGCTCCCCTCAAGGGGATGGGATCGGTGGCTACACCTTC | CASSPQGDGIGGYTF | TRBJ1-2 | . | . | TRBV18
TGTGCCAGCTCACCCCGACAGGGAGGGGGTGTACAAGAGACCCAGTACTTC | CASSPRQGGGVQETQYF | TRBJ2-5 | once | . | TRBV18
TGTGCCAGCAGCCCAGAAGGGACACCAACCTACGAGCAGTACTTC | CASSPEGTPTYEQYF | TRBJ2-7 | . | . | TRBV9
TGTGCCAGCAGTTACCGTCGGCAGGAAGCTTTCTTT | CASSYRRQEAFF | TRBJ1-1 | . | . | TRBV6-2/TRBV6-3
TGTGCCAGCAGTTTGGGGGCCTCATTGAACACTGAAGCTTTCTTT | CASSLGASLNTEAFF | TRBJ1-1 | once | . | TRBV27
TGTGCCAGCAGCTTAGCGTCGGCATACACTGAAGCTTTCTTT | CASSLASAYTEAFF | TRBJ1-1 | . | . | TRBV7-9
TGTGCCACCAGTGATTTAGAGGGGAAGGGCTTTGCAACTAATGAAAAACTGTTTTTT | CATSDLEGKGFATNEKLFF | TRBJ1-4 | . | . | TRBV24-1
TGTGCCAGTAGTATGTCCCAGGGGGCGTATGCTTTCTTT | CASSMSQGAYAFF | TRBJ1-1 | . | TRBD1 | TRBV19
TGTGCCAGCAGCCCCCGAAAGCGGGGGGGCCTTGGGGAGCAGTTCTTC | CASSPRKRGGLGEQFF | TRBJ2-1 | . | TRBD2 | TRBV7-3
TGTGCCAGTAAAAGGGGTGGCAATCAGCCCCAGCATTTT | CASKRGGNQPQHF | TRBJ1-5 | . | . | TRBV19
TGTGCCAGCAGCGTAGAAGGGGATAGCAATCAGCCCCAGCATTTT | CASSVEGDSNQPQHF | TRBJ1-5 | once | . | TRBV9
TGTGCCAGCACCCTAAGGGCAGGGATAACTTTCTTT | CASTLRAGITFF | TRBJ1-1 | once | . | TRBV6-5
TGCGCCAGCAGCCGCTTACACGAGAAAGGGGGCGCGGGAGCCTACAATGAGCAGTTCTTC | CASSRLHEKGGAGAYNEQFF | TRBJ2-1 | . | . | TRBV5-1
TGTGCCAGTAATCTACAGGGGTCTGGAAACACCATATATTTT | CASNLQGSGNTIYF | TRBJ1-3 | . | TRBD1 | TRBV19
TGTGCCAGCAGCCCACCCGGGACAGGGTACAATCAGCCCCAGCATTTT | CASSPPGTGYNQPQHF | TRBJ1-5 | . | TRBD1 | TRBV7-8
TGTGCCAGTAGGAGGGGGAGTTCCGAGCAGTACTTC | CASRRGSSEQYF | TRBJ2-7 | once | . | TRBV19
TGCGCCAGCAGCTTCGGGGGATCTAGCACAGATACGCAGTATTTT | CASSFGGSSTDTQYF | TRBJ2-3 | . | . | TRBV5-1
TGTGCCAGCAGTCTACAGGGAGGCAATTCACCCCTCCACTTT | CASSLQGGNSPLHF | TRBJ1-6 | . | . | TRBV6-6
TGTGCCAGCACCTCGAGTGGGATCGAGACCCAGTACTTC | CASTSSGIETQYF | TRBJ2-5 | . | . | TRBV5-6
TGTGCCAGCAGCCAAGTTACACTCATGGACACTGAAGCTTTCTTT | CASSQVTLMDTEAFF | TRBJ1-1 | few | . | TRBV14
TGTGCCAGCAGCTTAAGACGTGCGCTAGCGGGATCCGGGGAGACCCAGTACTTC | CASSLRRALAGSGETQYF | TRBJ2-5 | . | TRBD2 | TRBV7-2
TGCGCCAGCAGCTTTGGAGGGTGGGAGGGCTCTCTCGCGCAGTTCTTC | CASSFGGWEGSLAQFF | TRBJ2-1 | once | TRBD2 | TRBV5-1
TGTGCCAGCAGTTACCCCGGACAGGACTATGGCTACACCTTC | CASSYPGQDYGYTF | TRBJ1-2 | . | TRBD1 | TRBV6-2/TRBV6-3